The 22 T cell receptor beta chains in this list originate from one sample, sequenced in a study of yellow fever vaccine responses in identical twins. TCRdb re-derived calls from the RT-PCR reads in MiXCR, one entry per CDR3 protein. There are fewer than 4,000 distinct CDR3 sequences in the sample; 70% to 90% occur only once, and approximately 1.5% lies in the top ten. Sequencing used T cells from blood (PBMCs), unsorted or a sorted subset (not recorded which), obtained before or after yellow fever vaccination (not recorded which). These receptors came from a woman aged 18-35 years who received the yellow fever vaccine.

The V and J genes are TRBV14 and TRBJ2-5; D unclear. Germline CDR1 and CDR2: SGHDN and FVKESK. The CDR3 is 13 amino acids. V was shortened by 1 base and J by 2 bases, with 5 bases between the two germline ends. The chain's CDR3 is CASSQAEQETQYF. As DNA, the CDR3 is TGTGCCAGCAGCCAAGCGGAACAAGAGACCCAGTACTTC.

This chain joins TRBV15 and TRBJ1-2, with D perhaps matching TRBD1 (5 bases). In germline, CDR1 is LNHNV, CDR2 YYDKDF (reference sequence). The CDR3 loop spans 17 amino acids. V was pared by 5 bases and J by 0 bases, with 19 bases between. The DNA for the CDR3 is TGTGCCACCAGCGGGGACGGAGGGACGCTGACTAACTATGGCTACACCTTC. The encoded protein is CATSGDGGTLTNYGYTF.

This chain joins TRBV5-1 and TRBJ2-7; D is undetermined. Germline CDR1 and CDR2: SGHRS and YFSETQ. This CDR3 has 13 residues. The germline V and J ends were trimmed by 4 bases and 4 bases, with 12 bases remaining between them. The CDR3 sequence: CASSATSGYEQYF. DNA for the CDR3: TGCGCCAGCAGCGCTACCTCCGGGTACGAGCAGTACTTC.

In its sample, this clonotype was seen once. This chain joins TRBV19 and TRBJ2-1; 7 positions match TRBD2. Germline CDR1 reads LNHDA; CDR2 reads SQIVND (reference sequence). V lost 1 base, J lost 7 bases, and 7 bases stayed unmatched. The CDR3 extends over 15 amino acids. CDR3 in amino acids: CASSIAAGVLNEQFF. Written as DNA, the CDR3 is TGTGCCAGTAGTATAGCGGCGGGAGTTTTAAATGAGCAGTTCTTC.

This clonotype appeared once. The chain employs TRBV29-1 and TRBJ2-7; D is undetermined. Trimming stripped 6 bases from V and 3 bases from J, with 15 bases between. Germline V gene data show CDR1 as SQVTM and CDR2 as ANQGSEA. This CDR3 spans 13 amino acids. The CDR3 here is CSVKALVGYEQYF. The CDR3 coding sequence is TGCAGCGTGAAGGCTCTGGTCGGCTACGAGCAGTACTTC.

The V gene is TRBV11-1, the J gene TRBJ2-3, with 7 bases that match TRBD2. This CDR3 region has 15 residues. With V trimmed by 4 bases and J by 10 bases, 14 bases remained unmatched. The germline V gene encodes CDR1 SGHAT and CDR2 FQDESV (reference sequence). CDR3 bases: TGTGCCAGCAGCTCGAACCTACGGACTAGGGGCGCGCAGTATTTT. Translation gives CASSSNLRTRGAQYF. The whole variable domain, remainder taken from reference TRBV11-1 and TRBJ2-3, is EAEVAQSPRYKITEKSQAVAFWCDPISGHATLYWYRQILGQGPELLVQFQDESVVDDSQLPKDRFSAERLKGVDSTLKIQPAELGDSAMYLCASSSNLRTRGAQYFGPGTRLTVL.

This chain joins TRBV20-1 and TRBJ2-3; 10 bases agree with TRBD2. Trimming cost V 0 bases and J 5 bases; bases outside gene matches: 2. From germline, CDR1 is DFQATT and CDR2 SNEGSKA (reference sequence). This CDR3 spans 14 amino acids. CDR3 in DNA: TGCAGTGCTAGAGAGGCTAGCGGGAGAGATACGCAGTATTTT. This codes for CSAREASGRDTQYF.

The V gene is TRBV3-1, the J gene TRBJ2-2; a possible D gene is TRBD2 (6 bases). Per germline, CDR1 LGHDT and CDR2 YNNKEL (reference sequence). Trimming shortened V by 4 bases and J by 4 bases, and 10 bases separated the two germline ends. This CDR3 comprises 14 residues. CDR3 nucleotides: TGTGCCAGCAGCCTTGGAGGGTTCACCGGGGAGCTGTTTTTT. Its translation: CASSLGGFTGELFF.

V and J are TRBV4-3 and TRBJ1-1; D gene ambiguous. CDR3 length: 14 residues. Per the germline V gene, CDR1 is LGHNA and CDR2 is YSLEER. V lost 1 base to trimming and J lost 6 bases, with 12 bases between them. The chain's CDR3 is CASSQVQVMAEAFF. CDR3 DNA: TGCGCCAGCAGCCAAGTTCAGGTTATGGCTGAAGCTTTCTTT.

The genes are TRBV11-2 and TRBJ2-7; TRBD1 or TRBD2 may be the D gene (5 bases each). The CDR3 loop spans 15 amino acids. Germline V gives CDR1 SGHAT, CDR2 FQNNGV. Trimming removed 5 bases from V and 9 bases from J, with 23 bases in between. The CDR3 bases are TGTGCCAGCAGCCTTCTACCAACGGGGCCTCATCCGCAGTACTTC. Amino acid sequence: CASSLLPTGPHPQYF. The full variable domain, with the rest looked up from reference TRBV11-2 and TRBJ2-7, is EAGVAQSPRYKIIEKRQSVAFWCNPISGHATLYWYQQILGQGPKLLIQFQNNGVVDDSQLPKDRFSAERLKGVDSTLKIQPAKLEDSAVYLCASSLLPTGPHPQYFGPGTRLTVT.

The chain couples TRBV28 to TRBJ2-4; no clear D gene. CDR1 is MDHEN, CDR2 SYDVKM, per germline. Trimming stripped 5 bases from V and 0 bases from J, with 5 bases between. CDR3 length equals 13 residues. CDR3 nucleotide sequence: TGTGCCAGCAGTCCGATAGCCAAAAACATTCAGTACTTC. Protein sequence: CASSPIAKNIQYF.

The chain employs TRBV11-1 and TRBJ2-3; D remains ambiguous. This CDR3 comprises 12 residues. V was pared by 0 bases and J by 2 bases, with 0 bases between. The germline V gene has CDR1 SGHAT and CDR2 FQDESV (reference sequence). The CDR3 here is CASSLATDTQYF. The CDR3, as DNA: TGTGCCAGCAGCTTAGCCACAGATACGCAGTATTTT.

The chain couples TRBV29-1 to TRBJ2-1; 8 nucleotides line up with TRBD2. Trimming took 3 bases from V and 9 from J; bases not matched to a gene: 13. Germline assignment: CDR1 SQVTM and CDR2 ANQGSEA. This CDR3 is 15 amino acids long. CDR3 bases: TGCAGCGTTGACAGAATAAAGCGGGAGCAGGGTGAGCAGTTCTTC. Translation: CSVDRIKREQGEQFF.

V gene TRBV14 combines with J gene TRBJ1-1; D gene uncertain. Germline V gene lookup returns CDR1 SGHDN and CDR2 FVKESK. Between the trimmed V and J ends, which lost 4 bases and 5 bases, there was a span of 11 bases. This CDR3 is 13 amino acids long. The CDR3 is CASSLNPGTEAFF. The CDR3 DNA follows: TGTGCCAGCAGCCTCAATCCGGGGACTGAAGCTTTCTTT.

This clonotype was seen only a few times. V and J are TRBV29-1 and TRBJ2-3; tentatively, D is TRBD2 (5 bases). Germline loops: CDR1 SQVTM, CDR2 ANQGSEA. This CDR3 has 12 residues. V shed 3 bases and J shed 1 base, with 5 bases lying between them. The CDR3 coding sequence is TGCAGCGTTGACGGGGGCACAGATACGCAGTATTTT. It codes for CSVDGGTDTQYF.

This chain uses TRBV7-3 with TRBJ2-1, with 8 nucleotides matching TRBD1. This CDR3 is built from 13 residues. Germline CDR1 is SGHTA and CDR2 is FQGTGA. Trimming at V came to 4 bases and at J to 9 bases, leaving 5 bases not matched to a gene. Written as DNA, the CDR3 is TGTGCCAGCAGCTCCGACAGGGGAAGTGAGCAGTTCTTC. It specifies CASSSDRGSEQFF.

V and J are TRBV11-3 and TRBJ2-7, with 8 bases matching TRBD1. CDR1 is SGHNT, CDR2 YENEEA, per germline. V trimming: 0 bases; J trimming: 2 bases; junction bases outside the gene matches: 6. This CDR3 has 16 amino acids. The DNA of the CDR3 is TGTGCCAGCAGCTTAGAAGGCAGGGGGCTACCCTACGAGCAGTACTTC. Its translation is CASSLEGRGLPYEQYF.

This clonotype was seen a single time. The rearrangement links TRBV7-9 to TRBJ1-1, with 9 bases that match TRBD1. The J segment lost 1 base and the V segment lost 2 bases, leaving 8 bases of the junction unmatched. CDR1 SEHNR and CDR2 FQNEAQ come from the germline V gene (reference sequence). The CDR3 consists of 17 residues. The CDR3 reads CASSLTPGTGPNTEAFF. As DNA, the CDR3 is TGTGCCAGCAGCTTAACCCCCGGGACAGGGCCGAACACTGAAGCTTTCTTT.

This clonotype was detected once. This chain joins TRBV29-1 and TRBJ2-2; 9 bases fit TRBD1. This CDR3 is 14 amino acids long. V lost 7 bases to trimming and J lost 5 bases; unmatched junction nucleotides: 8. Germline V CDR1 and CDR2: SQVTM, ANQGSEA. This CDR3 reads CSAGQGSRTGELFF. CDR3 bases: TGCAGCGCCGGACAGGGGTCTAGGACCGGGGAGCTGTTTTTT.

The chain employs TRBV7-2 and TRBJ2-1; a possible D gene is TRBD2 (6 bases). Deletions cut 3 bases from V and 6 bases from J, with 12 bases between. CDR3 size: 14 residues. Germline assignment: CDR1 SGHTA and CDR2 FQGNSA. CDR3: CASSLSGSGNEQFF. CDR3 DNA sequence: TGTGCCAGCAGCTTGAGCGGGTCCGGCAATGAGCAGTTCTTC.

The chain recombines TRBV7-9 with TRBJ1-2; D is undetermined. V lost 0 bases and J lost 8, with 10 bases in between. The CDR3 spans 13 residues. Germline CDR1 reads SEHNR; CDR2 reads FQNEAQ (reference sequence). This chain's CDR3 is CASSLARSEGYTF. CDR3 bases: TGTGCCAGCAGCTTAGCTAGAAGTGAGGGCTACACCTTC.

This chain uses TRBV11-1 with TRBJ2-7, with D hard to call. The CDR3 sequence is 15 residues long. V lost 1 base, J lost 3 bases, and 13 bases lay in between. Per germline, CDR1 SGHAT and CDR2 FQDESV (reference sequence). CDR3 sequence (DNA): TGTGCCAGCAGCTTAGAGGCAGGTGAAATCTACGAGCAGTACTTC. Its translation: CASSLEAGEIYEQYF. The whole variable domain, filled in from reference TRBV11-1 and TRBJ2-7, reads EAEVAQSPRYKITEKSQAVAFWCDPISGHATLYWYRQILGQGPELLVQFQDESVVDDSQLPKDRFSAERLKGVDSTLKIQPAELGDSAMYLCASSLEAGEIYEQYFGPGTRLTVT.